This T cell receptor beta chain was captured in a study of monozygotic twins with inflammatory bowel disease. Added by template switching were UMIs that each held a 6-nucleotide sample barcode. One entry per CDR3 protein, without DNA, is what TCRdb gives after re-calling the 5' RACE reads. The listing contains about 300,000 distinct CDR3 sequences. Study-level points and caveats: Relative clonotype sharing with others was diminished in IBD patients versus healthy twins, particularly with disease activity.

Whole blood that had not undergone T cell sorting provided the isolated total RNA. A word on this clonotype: Its target is not known.

This CDR3 comprises 14 residues. Sequences were obtained from blood. V usage is TRBV12-3 or TRBV12-4 and J usage is TRBJ2-7. The receptor was derived from a human donor with ulcerative colitis or Crohn's disease, or a healthy co-twin of an affected twin (not recorded which). CDR3 sequence reads: CASSLDRISYEQYF.